Below, 8 T cell receptor beta chains from the same sample are listed, as sequenced in a study of T cell repertoires in cytomegalovirus infection. For these TCRs, the target antigens are not known. From the reads, TCRdb called clonotypes with MiXCR, one entry per CDR3 protein. The top ten clones hold approximately 71% of a sample with about 100,000 distinct CDR3 sequences, 25% to 30% of them seen once. The starting material was CD8+ T cells from cultured PBMCs, obtained from culture after CMV antigen stimulation. All receptors derive from a human donor in good health (CMV status not recorded). Some clones in this sample may be carry-over from other donors' samples.

The chain joins TRBV5-1 to TRBJ1-1, with D maybe TRBD1 (6 bases). This CDR3 region has 14 residues. Germline assignment: CDR1 SGHRS and CDR2 YFSETQ. V was cut by 4 bases and J by 5 bases, with 15 bases left in between. CDR3 in DNA: TGCGCCAGCAGCGCTATCAGGGGAGGAACTGAAGCTTTCTTT. Translating gives CASSAIRGGTEAFF.

This chain uses TRBV6-1 with TRBJ1-5; 7 positions agree with TRBD1. Germline V gene sequence: CDR1 MNHNS, CDR2 SASEGT. V shed 10 bases, J shed 1 base, and the junction held 7 bases outside the gene matches. This CDR3 comprises 14 residues. CDR3 loop: CATDRERSNQPQHF. In DNA, the CDR3 is TGTGCCACCGACAGGGAAAGAAGCAATCAGCCCCAGCATTTT.

This clonotype has just a few counts. The rearrangement links TRBV19 to TRBJ1-1; 9 positions agree with TRBD1. The ends lost 7 bases at V and 1 base at J; junction bases unmatched: 7. This CDR3 has 15 residues. The V gene's germline CDR1 is LNHDA and CDR2 SQIVND (reference sequence). The CDR3 region is CASIRDREGNTEAFF. The DNA for the CDR3 is TGTGCCAGTATCCGGGACAGGGAGGGGAACACTGAAGCTTTCTTT.

Many counts were recorded for this clonotype. The V and J genes are TRBV7-2 and TRBJ2-5; D uncertain. The germline gives CDR1 SGHTA, CDR2 FQGNSA. V was shortened by 2 bases and J by 0 bases, with 7 bases between the two germline ends. The CDR3 spans 14 residues. The CDR3 loop reads CASSLLGYQETQYF. CDR3 DNA sequence: TGTGCCAGCAGCTTACTCGGGTACCAAGAGACCCAGTACTTC.

The chain recombines TRBV27 with TRBJ2-7; 10 positions match TRBD1. Germline CDR1 reads MNHEY; CDR2 reads SMNVEV (reference sequence). The CDR3 covers 13 residues. J lost 6 bases, V lost 7 bases, and 6 bases had no gene match. The CDR3 coding sequence is TGTGCCAGCACCGACAGGGGGCAGAGCGAGCAGTACTTC. It encodes CASTDRGQSEQYF.

This clonotype appeared a few times. V usage is TRBV7-2 and J usage is TRBJ2-5, with TRBD2 identical over 12 bases. The CDR3 sequence is 16 residues long. V shed 4 bases and J 7 bases; nucleotides not matched to a gene: 10. The germline V gene has CDR1 SGHTA and CDR2 FQGNSA. CDR3 nucleotides: TGTGCCAGCAGCTCGGGACTAGCGGGTCCGGAGGGGACCCAGTACTTC. It yields the protein CASSSGLAGPEGTQYF.

The chain links TRBV2 to TRBJ1-5; no clear D gene. This CDR3 region has 10 residues. V was pared by 5 bases and J by 11 bases, with 7 bases between. Germline V lookup: CDR1 SNHLY, CDR2 FYNNEI. CDR3 in DNA: TGTGCCAGCAGTCTTACATCCCAGCATTTT. This gives the protein CASSLTSQHF.

Only a few counts were recorded for this clonotype. The rearrangement joins TRBV7-3 to TRBJ2-6; no reliable D call. Germline V gene sequence: CDR1 SGHTA, CDR2 FQGTGA. This CDR3 contains 17 residues. The V end lost 4 bases, the J end lost 0 bases, and 13 bases lay between the germline ends. The CDR3 DNA sequence: TGTGCCAGCAGCTCCGAGGCTTGGTCCTCTGGGGCCAACGTCCTGACTTTC. Protein sequence: CASSSEAWSSGANVLTF.